The T cell receptor (beta chain) described here comes from a study of cytomegalovirus exposure and HLA in healthy donors. Study details: Drawn from HLA-typed donors, about 85 million unique TCRs were held in an early data release. General study results and limits: The records held CMV serostatus as the only immune exposure information.

The PCR was carried out with 60 Vbeta primers and 13 Jbeta primers. The protocol was immunoSEQ multiplex PCR, while the TCRdb copy is restricted to in-frame clones and leaves out a portion. Of about 160,000 clones in the sample, roughly 80% were seen once. Per germline, CDR1 MDHEN and CDR2 SYDVKM. Trimming left V 3 bases short and J 3 bases short, with 8 bases between. CDR3 length equals 14 residues. As for this clone: Its antigen is unknown.

This sequence was found in a woman aged 35 to 49 in good health and CMV-seronegative. The V and J genes are TRBV28 and TRBJ1-4, with D possibly being TRBD1 (5 bases). The sample comprised PBMCs. CDR3 in DNA: TGTGCCAGCAGTTTCGGGGGTCCTAATGAAAAACTGTTTTTT. Translated: CASSFGGPNEKLFF.